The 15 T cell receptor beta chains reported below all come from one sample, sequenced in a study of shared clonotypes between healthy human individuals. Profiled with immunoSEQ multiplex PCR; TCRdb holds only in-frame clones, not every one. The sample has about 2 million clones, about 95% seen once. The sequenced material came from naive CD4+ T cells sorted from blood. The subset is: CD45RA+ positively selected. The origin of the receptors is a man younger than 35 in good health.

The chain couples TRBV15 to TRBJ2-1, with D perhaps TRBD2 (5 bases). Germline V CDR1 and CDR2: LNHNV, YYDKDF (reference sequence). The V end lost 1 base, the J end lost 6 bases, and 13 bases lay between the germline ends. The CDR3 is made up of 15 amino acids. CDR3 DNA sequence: TGTGCCACCAGCAGAGCACAACTAGGTCCCAATGAGCAGTTCTTC. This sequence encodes CATSRAQLGPNEQFF.

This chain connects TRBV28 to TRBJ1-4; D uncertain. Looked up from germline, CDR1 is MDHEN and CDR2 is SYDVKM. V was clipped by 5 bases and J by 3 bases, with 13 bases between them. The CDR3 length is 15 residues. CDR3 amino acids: CASSPTRAANEKLFF. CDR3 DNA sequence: TGTGCCAGCAGTCCAACGAGGGCGGCTAATGAAAAACTGTTTTTT.

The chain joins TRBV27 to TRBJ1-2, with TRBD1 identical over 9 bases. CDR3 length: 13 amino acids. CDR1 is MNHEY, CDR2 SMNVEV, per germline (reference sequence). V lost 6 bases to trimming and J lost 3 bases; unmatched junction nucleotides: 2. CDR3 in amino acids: CASSHRGHYGYTF. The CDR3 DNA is TGTGCCAGCAGCCACAGGGGGCACTATGGCTACACCTTC.

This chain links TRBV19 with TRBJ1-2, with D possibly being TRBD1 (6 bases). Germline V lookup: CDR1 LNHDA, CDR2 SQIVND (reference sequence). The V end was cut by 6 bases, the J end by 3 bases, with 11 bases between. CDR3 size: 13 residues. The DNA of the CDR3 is TGTGCCAGTAGCCCCGGGGGCGACTATGGCTACACCTTC. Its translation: CASSPGGDYGYTF.

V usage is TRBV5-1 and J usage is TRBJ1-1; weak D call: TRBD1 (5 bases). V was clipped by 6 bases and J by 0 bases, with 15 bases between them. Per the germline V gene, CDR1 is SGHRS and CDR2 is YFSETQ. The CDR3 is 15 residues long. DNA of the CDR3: TGCGCCAGCACCACGGGGGACCAGTTGAACACTGAAGCTTTCTTT. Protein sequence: CASTTGDQLNTEAFF.

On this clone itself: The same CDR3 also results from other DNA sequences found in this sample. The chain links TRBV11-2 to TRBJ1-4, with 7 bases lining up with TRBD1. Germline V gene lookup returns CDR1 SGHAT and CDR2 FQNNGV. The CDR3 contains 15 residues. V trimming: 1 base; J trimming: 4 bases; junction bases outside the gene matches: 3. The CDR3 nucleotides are TGTGCCAGCAGCTTAGGACAGGGCGGTAATGAAAAACTGTTTTTT. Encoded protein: CASSLGQGGNEKLFF.

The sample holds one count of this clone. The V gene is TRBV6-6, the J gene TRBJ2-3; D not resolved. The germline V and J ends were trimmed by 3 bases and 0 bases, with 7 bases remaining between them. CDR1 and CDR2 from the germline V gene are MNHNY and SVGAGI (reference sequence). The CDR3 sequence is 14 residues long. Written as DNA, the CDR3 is TGTGCCAGCAGTTATTGGCAGAGCACAGATACGCAGTATTTT. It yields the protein CASSYWQSTDTQYF.

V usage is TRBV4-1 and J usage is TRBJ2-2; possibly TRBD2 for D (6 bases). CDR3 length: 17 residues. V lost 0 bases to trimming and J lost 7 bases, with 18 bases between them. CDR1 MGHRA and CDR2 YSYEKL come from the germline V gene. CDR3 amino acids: CASSQEGRGSGIGELFF. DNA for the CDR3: TGCGCCAGCAGCCAAGAAGGTCGGGGGAGCGGAATCGGGGAGCTGTTTTTT.

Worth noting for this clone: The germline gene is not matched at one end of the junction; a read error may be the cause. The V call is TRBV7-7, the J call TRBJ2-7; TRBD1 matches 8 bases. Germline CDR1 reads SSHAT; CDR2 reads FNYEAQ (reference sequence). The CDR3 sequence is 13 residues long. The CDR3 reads CASSAGQVTEQYF. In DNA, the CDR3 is TGTGCTAGCAGCGCGGGACAGGTAACCGAGCAGTACTTC.

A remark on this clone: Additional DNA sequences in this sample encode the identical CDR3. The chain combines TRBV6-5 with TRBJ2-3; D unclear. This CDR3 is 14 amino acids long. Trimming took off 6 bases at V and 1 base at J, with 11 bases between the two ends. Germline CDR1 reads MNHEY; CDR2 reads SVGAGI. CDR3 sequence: CASSRGPGTDTQYF. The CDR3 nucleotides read TGTGCCAGCAGCCGCGGACCCGGCACAGATACGCAGTATTTT.

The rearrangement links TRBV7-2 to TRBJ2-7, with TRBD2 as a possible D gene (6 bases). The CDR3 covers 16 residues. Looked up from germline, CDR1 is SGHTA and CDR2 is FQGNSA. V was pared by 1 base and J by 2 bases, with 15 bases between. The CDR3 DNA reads TGTGCCAGCAGCTTAGAACTGGCGGGACTTCCCTACGAGCAGTACTTC. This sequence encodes CASSLELAGLPYEQYF.

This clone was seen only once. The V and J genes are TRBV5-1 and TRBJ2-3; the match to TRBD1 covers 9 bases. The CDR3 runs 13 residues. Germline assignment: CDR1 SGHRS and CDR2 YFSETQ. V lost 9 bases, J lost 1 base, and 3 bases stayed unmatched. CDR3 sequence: CATRTGGTDTQYF. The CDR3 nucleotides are TGCGCCACCCGGACAGGGGGCACAGATACGCAGTATTTT.

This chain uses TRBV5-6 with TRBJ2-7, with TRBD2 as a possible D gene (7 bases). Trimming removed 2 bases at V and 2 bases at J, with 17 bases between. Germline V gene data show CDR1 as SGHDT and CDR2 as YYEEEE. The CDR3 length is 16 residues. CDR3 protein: CASSFLGGQVAYEQYF. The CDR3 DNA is TGTGCCAGCAGCTTTTTGGGGGGGCAGGTCGCCTACGAGCAGTACTTC. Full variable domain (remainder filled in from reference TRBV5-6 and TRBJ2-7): DAGVTQSPTHLIKTRGQQVTLRCSPKSGHDTVSWYQQALGQGPQFIFQYYEEEERQRGNFPDRFSGHQFPNYSSELNVNALLLGDSALYLCASSFLGGQVAYEQYFGPGTRLTVT.

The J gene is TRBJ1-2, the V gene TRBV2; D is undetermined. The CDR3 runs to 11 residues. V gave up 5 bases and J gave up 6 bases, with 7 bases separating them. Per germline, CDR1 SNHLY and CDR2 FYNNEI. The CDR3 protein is CASSWADGYTF. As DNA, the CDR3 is TGTGCCAGCAGTTGGGCGGATGGCTACACCTTC.

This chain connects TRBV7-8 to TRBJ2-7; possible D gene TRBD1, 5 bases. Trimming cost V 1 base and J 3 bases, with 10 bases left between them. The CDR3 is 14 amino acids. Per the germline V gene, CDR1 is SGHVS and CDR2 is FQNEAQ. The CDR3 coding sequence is TGTGCCAGCAGCTTAGAGTCAGGGCTCTACGAGCAGTACTTC. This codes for CASSLESGLYEQYF.